The T cell receptor (beta chain) described here comes from a study of blood T cell repertoires in COVID-19. Some clones are missing from TCRdb's copy, which holds only in-frame ones; the method was immunoSEQ multiplex PCR. The sample consists of approximately 390,000 clones, more than 75% of them appearing once. There are 13 residues in the CDR3. Germline loops: CDR1 GTSNPN, CDR2 SVGIG (reference sequence). Trimming cost V 4 bases and J 10 bases; bases outside gene matches: 7. The receptor's source is a woman between 45 and 60 years old who had recovered from COVID-19. V usage is TRBV30 and J usage is TRBJ1-3, with TRBD1 matching over 10 bases. The sequencing input was PBMCs or T cells enriched from blood (not recorded which). CDR3 in amino acids: CAWMGGQGFTIYF. The CDR3 DNA reads as TGTGCCTGGATGGGGGGACAGGGGTTTACCATATATTTT.